This TCR beta chain emerged from a study of shared clonotypes between healthy human individuals. The count of this clone is one. TCRdb's table, derived via immunoSEQ multiplex PCR, lists solely in-frame clones and lacks some. The sample holds approximately 1.5 million clones, 97% to 99% seen once. Looked up from germline, CDR1 is SGHRS and CDR2 is YFSETQ. V lost 3 bases and J lost 0, with 12 bases in between. The CDR3 is made up of 15 amino acids. The TCR was taken from a man between 25 and 39 years old in good health. The chain has TRBV5-1 and TRBJ1-1; the D is unclear. Sample: naive CD4+ T cells sorted from blood. Specified subset: CD45RA+ positively selected. In DNA form, the CDR3 reads TGCGCCAGCAGCTGGAATGGCGTCATGAACACTGAAGCTTTCTTT. The encoded protein is CASSWNGVMNTEAFF.